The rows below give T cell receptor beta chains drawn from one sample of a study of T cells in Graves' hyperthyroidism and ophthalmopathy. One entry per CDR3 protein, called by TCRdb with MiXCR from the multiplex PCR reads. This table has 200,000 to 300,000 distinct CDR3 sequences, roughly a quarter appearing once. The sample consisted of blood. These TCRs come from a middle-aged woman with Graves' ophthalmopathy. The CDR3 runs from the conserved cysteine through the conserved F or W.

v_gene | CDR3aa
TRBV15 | CATSRDRGLAETQYF
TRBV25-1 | CATGQGNTEAFF
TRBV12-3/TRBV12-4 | CASTQSLAGGRYEQYF
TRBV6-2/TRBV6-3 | CASSYSDRGTYEQYF
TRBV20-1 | CSARQGVGTEAFF
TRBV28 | CASSWPAGYTF
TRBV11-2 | CASSSYRTGDETQYF
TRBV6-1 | CASRKTNSYEQYF
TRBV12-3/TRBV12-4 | CAISDHAWNTGELFF
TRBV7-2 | CASSAGTSRRETQYF
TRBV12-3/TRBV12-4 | CASSEPGQGLEEQYF
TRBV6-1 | CASSDSGGTYEQYF
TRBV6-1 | CASSEEQGSYEQYF
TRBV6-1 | CATSNRLGTGELFF
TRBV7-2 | CASSYFRTYEQYF
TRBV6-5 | CASSYEAGVGKQPQHF
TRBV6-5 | CASSADGTYGYTF
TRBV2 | CASSDIVTGGGQPQHF
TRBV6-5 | CASRTGSNQPQHF
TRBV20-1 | CSAGRGGAGETQYF
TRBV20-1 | CSARAPSSGRRTYEQYF
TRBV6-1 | CASPPADTGELFF
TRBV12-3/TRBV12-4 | CASSNLPGTSGYEQYF
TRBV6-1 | CASSPQSTGSNGYTF
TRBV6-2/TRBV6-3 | CASLKTITIRTSGTYEQYF
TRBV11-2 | CASSLGGSSETQYF
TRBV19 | CASSMGTANTGELFF
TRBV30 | CAWRGPPTGEQYF
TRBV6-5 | CASSWRGRSAEQYF
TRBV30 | CAWSELGRNYGYTF
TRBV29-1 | CSTRRGKEAFF
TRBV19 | CASSPGTGGFEQYF
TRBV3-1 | CASSQAGQDYGYTF
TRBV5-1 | CASSTRLAGGATGELFF
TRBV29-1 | CSVGGQGNQPQHF
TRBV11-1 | CASSPQAGGTGANVLTF
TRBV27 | CASGGSYEQYF
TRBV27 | CASSYRYQETQYF
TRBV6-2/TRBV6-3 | CASSPLDRGDFRTEAFF
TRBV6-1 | CASSPRAEYNSPLHF
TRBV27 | CASSLRTGTTYEQYF
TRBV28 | CASSVDQPQHF
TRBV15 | CATSRVVGYEQYF
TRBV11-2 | CASTWSGANVLTF
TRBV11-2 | CASSSHRDYQETQYF
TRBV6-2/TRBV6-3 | CASSFTGTSGKLSLETQYF
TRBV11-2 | CASSLTSGSGNEQYF
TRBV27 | CASRSSRALQETQYF
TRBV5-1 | CASSEIIQGGEQYF
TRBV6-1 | CASSPALVPYEQYF
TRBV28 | CASRGRGAETQYF
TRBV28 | CASSLDGTRPQHF
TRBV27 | CASSLPGQGKEYF
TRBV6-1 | CASQRGVKNIQYF
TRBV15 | CATSRPGTPNYGYTF